These T cell receptor beta chains were read from a single sample in a study of naive and memory T cell subsets. TCRdb ran MiXCR on the UMI-ligation and nested PCR reads and lists one entry per CDR3 protein. The repertoire holds 95,000 to 110,000 distinct CDR3 sequences, approximately 14% seen once, with around 2.8% in the top ten. Sequencing input: naive CD8+ T cells from blood. The source is a human donor in good health. CDR3s include the opening cysteine and the closing phenylalanine or tryptophan. The order of the fields is J gene, D gene, V gene, clone size, CDR3 protein, CDR3 DNA. A D gene is named only where the DNA matches it firmly. Clone size is shown for a subset of rows, as once, few, many or a class of expanded clone.

>TRBJ1-1|NA|TRBV4-3|few
CASSPSRGGGTEAFF
TGCGCCAGCAGCCCATCCAGGGGAGGGGGCACTGAAGCTTTCTTT
>TRBJ1-2|NA|TRBV29-1|NA
CSVERDTDYGYTF
TGCAGCGTCGAAAGGGACACCGACTATGGCTACACCTTC
>TRBJ2-1|NA|TRBV27|many
CASSLAPYYPQFF
TGTGCCAGCAGTTTAGCTCCATACTATCCTCAGTTCTTC
>TRBJ2-1|TRBD2|TRBV15|NA
CATSRDLAGVSSGEQFF
TGTGCCACCAGCAGAGATCTAGCGGGAGTCTCTTCTGGTGAGCAGTTCTTC
>TRBJ1-2|TRBD1|TRBV19|once
CASNPGTGGNYGYTF
TGTGCCAGTAACCCCGGGACAGGGGGAAACTATGGCTACACCTTC
>TRBJ1-1|TRBD1|TRBV6-2/TRBV6-3|many
CASSYGQGARQSFDTEAFF
TGTGCCAGCAGTTATGGCCAGGGGGCTAGGCAGTCTTTCGACACTGAAGCTTTCTTT
>TRBJ2-7|NA|TRBV29-1|many
CSVEYGVGEQYF
TGCAGCGTTGAATACGGGGTTGGCGAGCAGTACTTC
>TRBJ2-1|TRBD2|TRBV6-6|few
CASSSYPQAGDNEQFF
TGTGCCAGCAGTTCCTATCCACAGGCGGGGGACAATGAGCAGTTCTTC
>TRBJ1-1|NA|TRBV29-1|NA
CSVEVPQIRGTEAFF
TGCAGCGTCGAAGTGCCGCAGATACGGGGGACTGAAGCTTTCTTT
>TRBJ1-1|NA|TRBV20-1|NA
CSARQTGPGPELMNTEAFF
TGCAGTGCTAGACAAACCGGACCGGGGCCTGAACTGATGAACACTGAAGCTTTCTTT
>TRBJ2-7|NA|TRBV4-3|many
CASSQDRFTEQYF
TGCGCCAGCAGCCAAGACAGGTTCACCGAGCAGTACTTC
>TRBJ2-3|NA|TRBV7-2|few
CASSTYRELLADTQYF
TGTGCCAGCAGCACCTACAGGGAGTTGTTGGCAGATACGCAGTATTTT
>TRBJ2-1|NA|TRBV2|few
CASRVRADSGYEQFF
TGTGCCAGCAGGGTCAGGGCGGACTCAGGGTATGAGCAGTTCTTC
>TRBJ2-1|NA|TRBV25-1|NA
CASSAGEQFF
TGTGCCAGCAGTGCGGGTGAGCAGTTCTTC
>TRBJ2-5|NA|TRBV4-3|NA
CASSQAQQETQYF
TGCGCCAGCAGCCAAGCTCAGCAAGAGACCCAGTACTTC